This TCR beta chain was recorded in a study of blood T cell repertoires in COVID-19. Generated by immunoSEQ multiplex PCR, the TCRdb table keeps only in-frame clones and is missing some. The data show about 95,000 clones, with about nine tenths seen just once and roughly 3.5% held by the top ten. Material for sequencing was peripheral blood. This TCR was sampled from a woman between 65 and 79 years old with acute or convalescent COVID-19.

In nucleotides, the CDR3 is TGTGCCAGCAGTGTCTCCAGGGTCGATGAAAAACTGTTTTTT. Amino acid sequence: CASSVSRVDEKLFF. The chain combines TRBV2 with TRBJ1-4; D might be TRBD1 (5 bases). CDR3 length equals 14 residues. Per germline, CDR1 SNHLY and CDR2 FYNNEI. Trimming shortened V by 4 bases and J by 6 bases, and 12 bases separated the two germline ends.